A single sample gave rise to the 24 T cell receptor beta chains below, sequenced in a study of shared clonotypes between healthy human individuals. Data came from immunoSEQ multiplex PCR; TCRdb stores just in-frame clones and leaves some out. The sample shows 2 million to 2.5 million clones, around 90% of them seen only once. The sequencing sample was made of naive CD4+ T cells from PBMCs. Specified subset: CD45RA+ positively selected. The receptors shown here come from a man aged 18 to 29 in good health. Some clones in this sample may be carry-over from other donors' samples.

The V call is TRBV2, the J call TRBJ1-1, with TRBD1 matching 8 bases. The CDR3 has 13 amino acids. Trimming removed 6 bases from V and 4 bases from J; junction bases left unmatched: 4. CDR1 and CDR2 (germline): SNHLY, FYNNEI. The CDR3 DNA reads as TGTGCCAGCAGGGACAGGGCGGGCACTGAAGCTTTCTTT. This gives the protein CASRDRAGTEAFF.

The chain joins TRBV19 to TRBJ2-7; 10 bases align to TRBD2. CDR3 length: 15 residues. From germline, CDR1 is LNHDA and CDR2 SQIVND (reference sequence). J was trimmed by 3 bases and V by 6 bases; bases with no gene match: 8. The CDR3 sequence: CASSLAGVGDYEQYF. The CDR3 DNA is TGTGCCAGTAGCCTAGCGGGAGTAGGGGACTACGAGCAGTACTTC.

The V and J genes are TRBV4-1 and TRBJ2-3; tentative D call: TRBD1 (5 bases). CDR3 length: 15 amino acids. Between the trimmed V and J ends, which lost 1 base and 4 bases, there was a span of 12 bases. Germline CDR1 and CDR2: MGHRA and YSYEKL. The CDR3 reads CASSQGTLWSDTQYF. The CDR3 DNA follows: TGCGCCAGCAGCCAAGGGACACTCTGGTCAGATACGCAGTATTTT.

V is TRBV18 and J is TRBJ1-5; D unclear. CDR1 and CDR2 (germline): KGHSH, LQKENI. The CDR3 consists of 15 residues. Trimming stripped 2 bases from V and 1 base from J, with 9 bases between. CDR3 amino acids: CASSPSAASNQPQHF. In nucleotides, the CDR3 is TGTGCCAGCTCACCATCGGCAGCCAGCAATCAGCCCCAGCATTTT.

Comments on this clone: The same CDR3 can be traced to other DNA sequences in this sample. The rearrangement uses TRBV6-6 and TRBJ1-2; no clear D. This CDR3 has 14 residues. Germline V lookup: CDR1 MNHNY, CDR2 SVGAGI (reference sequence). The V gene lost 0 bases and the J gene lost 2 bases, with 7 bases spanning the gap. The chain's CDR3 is CASSYSAGNYGYTF. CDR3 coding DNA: TGTGCCAGCAGTTACTCAGCTGGGAACTATGGCTACACCTTC.

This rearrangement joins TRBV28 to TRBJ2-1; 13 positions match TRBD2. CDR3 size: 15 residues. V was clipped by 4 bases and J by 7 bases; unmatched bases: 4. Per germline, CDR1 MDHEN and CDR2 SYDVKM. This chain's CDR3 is CASSSRTSGSNEQFF. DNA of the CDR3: TGTGCCAGCAGTTCCAGGACTAGCGGGAGTAATGAGCAGTTCTTC.

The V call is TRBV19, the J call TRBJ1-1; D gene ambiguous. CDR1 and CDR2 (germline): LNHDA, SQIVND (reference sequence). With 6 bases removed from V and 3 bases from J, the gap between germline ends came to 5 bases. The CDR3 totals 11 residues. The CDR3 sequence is CASRGYTEAFF. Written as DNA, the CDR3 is TGTGCCAGTAGGGGGTACACTGAAGCTTTCTTT.

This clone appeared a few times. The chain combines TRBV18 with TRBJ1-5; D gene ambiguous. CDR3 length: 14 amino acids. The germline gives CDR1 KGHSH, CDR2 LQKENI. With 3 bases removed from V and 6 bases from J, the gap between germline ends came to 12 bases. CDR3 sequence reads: CASSPYTGIQPQHF. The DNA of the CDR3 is TGTGCCAGCTCACCTTACACGGGAATTCAGCCCCAGCATTTT. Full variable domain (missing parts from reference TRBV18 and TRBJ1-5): NAGVMQNPRHLVRRRGQEARLRCSPMKGHSHVYWYRQLPEEGLKFMVYLQKENIIDESGMPKERFSAEFPKEGPSILRIQQVVRGDSAAYFCASSPYTGIQPQHFGDGTRLSIL.

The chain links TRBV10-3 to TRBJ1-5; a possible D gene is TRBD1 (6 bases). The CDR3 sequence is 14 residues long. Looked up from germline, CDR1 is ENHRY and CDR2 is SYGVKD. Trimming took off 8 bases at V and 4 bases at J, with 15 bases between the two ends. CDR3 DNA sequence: TGTGCCATCCAATCCCAAGGGGGGAATCAGCCCCAGCATTTT. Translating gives CAIQSQGGNQPQHF.

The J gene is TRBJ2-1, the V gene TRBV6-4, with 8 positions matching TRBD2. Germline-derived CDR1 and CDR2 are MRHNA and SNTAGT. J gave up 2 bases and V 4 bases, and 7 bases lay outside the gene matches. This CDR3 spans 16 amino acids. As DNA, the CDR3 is TGTGCCAGCAGTGCTGCCGGGACTAGGGCCTACAATGAGCAGTTCTTC. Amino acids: CASSAAGTRAYNEQFF.

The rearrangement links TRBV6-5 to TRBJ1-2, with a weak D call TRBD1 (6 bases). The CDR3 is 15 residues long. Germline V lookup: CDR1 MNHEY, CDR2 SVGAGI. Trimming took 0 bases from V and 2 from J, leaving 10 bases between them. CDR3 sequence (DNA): TGTGCCAGCAGTTACTCCGCCCAGGGGAACTATGGCTACACCTTC. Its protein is CASSYSAQGNYGYTF.

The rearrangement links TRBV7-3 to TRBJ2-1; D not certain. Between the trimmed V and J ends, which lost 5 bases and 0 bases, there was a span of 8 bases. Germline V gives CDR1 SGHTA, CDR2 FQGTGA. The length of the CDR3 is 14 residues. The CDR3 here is CASSPDSSYNEQFF. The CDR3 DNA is TGTGCCAGCAGCCCCGATAGCTCCTACAATGAGCAGTTCTTC.

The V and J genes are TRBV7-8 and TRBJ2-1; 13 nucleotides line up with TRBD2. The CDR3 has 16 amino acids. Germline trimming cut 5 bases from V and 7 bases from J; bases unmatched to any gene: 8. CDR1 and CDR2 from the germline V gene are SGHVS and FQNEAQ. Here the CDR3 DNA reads TGTGCCAGCAGCCTAAGGAGGACTAGCGGGAGTAATGAGCAGTTCTTC. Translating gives CASSLRRTSGSNEQFF.

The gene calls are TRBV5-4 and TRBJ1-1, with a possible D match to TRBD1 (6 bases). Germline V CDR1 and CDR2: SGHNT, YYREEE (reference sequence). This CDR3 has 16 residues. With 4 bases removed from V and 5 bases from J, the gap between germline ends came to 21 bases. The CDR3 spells CASSPSQQGSSTEAFF. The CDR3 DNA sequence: TGTGCCAGCAGCCCCTCACAACAGGGCAGTAGTACTGAAGCTTTCTTT.

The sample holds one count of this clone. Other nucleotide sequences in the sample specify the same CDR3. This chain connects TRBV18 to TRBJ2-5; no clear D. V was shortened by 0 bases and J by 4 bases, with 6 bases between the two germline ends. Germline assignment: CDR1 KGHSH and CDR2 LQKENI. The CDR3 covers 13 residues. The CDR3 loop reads CASSPPSRETQYF. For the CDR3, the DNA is TGTGCCAGCTCACCACCGTCCCGAGAGACCCAGTACTTC.

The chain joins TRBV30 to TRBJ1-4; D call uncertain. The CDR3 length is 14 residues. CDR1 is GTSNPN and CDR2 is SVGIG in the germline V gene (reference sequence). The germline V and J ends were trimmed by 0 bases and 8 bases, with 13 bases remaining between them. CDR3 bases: TGTGCCTGGAGTGTACTAAACAAAGGGGAAAAACTGTTTTTT. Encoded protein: CAWSVLNKGEKLFF.

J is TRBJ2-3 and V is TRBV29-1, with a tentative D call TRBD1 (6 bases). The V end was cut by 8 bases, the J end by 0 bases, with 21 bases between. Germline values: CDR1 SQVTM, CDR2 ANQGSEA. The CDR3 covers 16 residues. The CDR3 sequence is CSIPGNRDLSTDTQYF. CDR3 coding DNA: TGCAGCATCCCGGGGAACAGGGACCTTAGCACAGATACGCAGTATTTT.

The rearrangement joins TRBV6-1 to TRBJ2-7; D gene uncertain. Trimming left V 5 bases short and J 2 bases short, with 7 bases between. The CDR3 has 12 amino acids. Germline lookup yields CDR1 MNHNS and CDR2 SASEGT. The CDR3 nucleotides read TGTGCCAGCAGTAAACGACCCTACGAGCAGTACTTC. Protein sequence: CASSKRPYEQYF.

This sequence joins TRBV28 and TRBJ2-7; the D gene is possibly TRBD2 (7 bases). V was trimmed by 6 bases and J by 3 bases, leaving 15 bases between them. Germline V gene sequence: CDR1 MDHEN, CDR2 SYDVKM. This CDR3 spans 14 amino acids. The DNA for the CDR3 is TGTGCCAGCAGGAGTGGGGGGGCTAACTACGAGCAGTACTTC. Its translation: CASRSGGANYEQYF.

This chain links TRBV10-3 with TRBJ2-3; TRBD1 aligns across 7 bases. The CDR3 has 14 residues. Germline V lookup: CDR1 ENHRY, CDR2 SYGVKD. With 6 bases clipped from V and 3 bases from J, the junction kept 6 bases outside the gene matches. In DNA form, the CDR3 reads TGTGCCATCAGGTCGCCAGGGGGAACAGATACGCAGTATTTT. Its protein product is CAIRSPGGTDTQYF.

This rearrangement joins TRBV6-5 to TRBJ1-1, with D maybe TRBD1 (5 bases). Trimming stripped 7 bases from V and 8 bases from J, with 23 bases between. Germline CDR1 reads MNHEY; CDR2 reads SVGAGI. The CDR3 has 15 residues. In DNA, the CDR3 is TGTGCCAGCACCCACGGGGGGATCGAGTCCTCAGAAGCTTTCTTT. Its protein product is CASTHGGIESSEAFF.

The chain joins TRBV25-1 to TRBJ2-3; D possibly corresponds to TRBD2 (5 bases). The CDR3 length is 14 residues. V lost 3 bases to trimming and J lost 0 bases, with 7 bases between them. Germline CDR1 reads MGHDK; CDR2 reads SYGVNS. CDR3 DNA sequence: TGTGCCAGCAGTGAGACGGGGAGCACAGATACGCAGTATTTT. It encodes CASSETGSTDTQYF.

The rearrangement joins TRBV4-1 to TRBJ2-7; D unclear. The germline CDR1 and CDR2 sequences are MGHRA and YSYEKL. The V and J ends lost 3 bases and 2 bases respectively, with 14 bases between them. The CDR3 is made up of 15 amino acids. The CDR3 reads CASSHTPTAAYEQYF. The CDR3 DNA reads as TGCGCCAGCAGCCACACACCCACCGCTGCCTACGAGCAGTACTTC.

CDR3 DNA sequence: TGTGCCTGGAGTGTAGCGAGTGAGACCCAGTACTTC. Its protein is CAWSVASETQYF. This sequence joins TRBV30 and TRBJ2-5; D not certain. Trimming took 0 bases from V and 5 from J, leaving 7 bases between them. CDR3 size: 12 residues. The V gene's germline CDR1 is GTSNPN and CDR2 SVGIG (reference sequence).